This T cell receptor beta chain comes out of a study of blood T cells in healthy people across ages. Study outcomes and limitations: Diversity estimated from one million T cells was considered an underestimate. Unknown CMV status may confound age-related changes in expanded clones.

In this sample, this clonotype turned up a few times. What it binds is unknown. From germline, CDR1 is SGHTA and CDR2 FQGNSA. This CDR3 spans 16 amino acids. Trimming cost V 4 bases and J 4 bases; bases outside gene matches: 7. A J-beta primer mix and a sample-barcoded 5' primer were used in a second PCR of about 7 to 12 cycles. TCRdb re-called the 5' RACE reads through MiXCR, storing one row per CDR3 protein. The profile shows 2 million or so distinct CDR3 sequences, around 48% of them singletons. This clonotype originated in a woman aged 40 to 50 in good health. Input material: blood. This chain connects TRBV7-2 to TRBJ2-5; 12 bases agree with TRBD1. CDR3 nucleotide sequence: TGTGCCAGCAGCTCCTCGGGACAGGGGGCAACAGAGACCCAGTACTTC. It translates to CASSSSGQGATETQYF.